Following are 25 T cell receptor beta chains from one sample sequenced in a study of blood T cells in healthy people across ages. Sample-barcoded 5' priming and a J-beta primer mix drove a second PCR of roughly 6 to 12 cycles. TCRdb recomputed calls from the 5' RACE reads with MiXCR, one row per CDR3 protein. The sample shows about 1.8 million distinct CDR3 sequences, roughly 52% of them seen only once. The sample was blood. The receptors were sampled from a woman in her 40s in good health.

This clonotype was counted a few times. Written as DNA, the CDR3 is TGTGCCAGCAGTGTGTGGGGGGTAGAGACCCAGTACTTC. This sequence encodes CASSVWGVETQYF. The chain couples TRBV25-1 to TRBJ2-5; a weak D match, TRBD2 (6 bases). There are 13 residues in the CDR3. V lost 4 bases and J 4 bases, leaving 10 bases between the germline ends. Germline V lookup: CDR1 MGHDK, CDR2 SYGVNS.

The J gene is TRBJ1-1, the V gene TRBV27; D is perhaps TRBD1 (6 bases). Looked up from germline, CDR1 is MNHEY and CDR2 is SMNVEV (reference sequence). CDR3 length: 13 amino acids. Trimming removed 7 bases from V and 8 bases from J, with 17 bases in between. CDR3 sequence reads: CASNLRPGAEAFF. CDR3 sequence (DNA): TGTGCCAGCAACCTTAGGCCGGGGGCGGAAGCTTTCTTT.

The chain carries TRBV6-5 and TRBJ2-5, with D possibly called TRBD1 or TRBD2 (6 bases each). CDR3 length equals 16 residues. Germline V CDR1 and CDR2: MNHEY, SVGAGI. V gave up 4 bases and J gave up 2 bases, with 17 bases separating them. Here the CDR3 reads CASSSISAGTQETQYF. DNA for the CDR3: TGTGCCAGCAGTTCTATTTCGGCGGGGACACAAGAGACCCAGTACTTC.

The chain couples TRBV10-3 to TRBJ2-3; D is possibly TRBD2 (6 bases). The V gene lost 2 bases and the J gene lost 0 bases, with 12 bases spanning the gap. This CDR3 spans 16 amino acids. Germline V gene lookup returns CDR1 ENHRY and CDR2 SYGVKD. CDR3 sequence: CAISEDPGTSTDTQYF. Written as DNA, the CDR3 is TGTGCCATCAGTGAGGATCCAGGGACTAGCACAGATACGCAGTATTTT.

The J gene is TRBJ2-6, the V gene TRBV6-5; no clear D. This CDR3 is 15 amino acids long. In germline, CDR1 is MNHEY, CDR2 SVGAGI. V was pared by 0 bases and J by 4 bases, with 7 bases between. In DNA, the CDR3 is TGTGCCAGCAGTTACTCTATGTGGGGGGCCAACGTCCTGACTTTC. Encoded protein: CASSYSMWGANVLTF.

A few counts support this clonotype. The rearrangement uses TRBV9 and TRBJ2-3; D may match TRBD1 or TRBD2 (5 bases each). Germline CDR1 reads SGDLS; CDR2 reads YYNGEE. The CDR3 spans 18 residues. Trimming removed 4 bases at V and 2 bases at J, with 23 bases between. CDR3 loop: CASSLTPGNRGDTDTQYF. The CDR3 DNA reads TGTGCCAGCAGCCTAACTCCAGGGAATAGGGGAGACACAGATACGCAGTATTTT.

The chain recombines TRBV20-1 with TRBJ1-6; possibly TRBD1 for D (6 bases). This CDR3 has 14 residues. Germline CDR1 and CDR2: DFQATT and SNEGSKA (reference sequence). V dropped 5 bases and J dropped 6 bases, with 14 bases sitting between them. CDR3 DNA: TGCAGTGCTTATCAGGGGTCCCCTAATTCACCCCTCCACTTT. Its protein product is CSAYQGSPNSPLHF.

The genes are TRBV4-3 and TRBJ2-5, with D unclear. The V gene's germline CDR1 is LGHNA and CDR2 YSLEER. The CDR3 spans 14 residues. The ends were cut back, 3 bases at V and 7 bases at J, with 15 bases in the middle. The CDR3 protein is CASSQSGLLGTQYF. CDR3 DNA sequence: TGCGCCAGCAGCCAGTCAGGCCTCTTGGGGACCCAGTACTTC.

The V call is TRBV7-2, the J call TRBJ2-3; 8 bases fit TRBD1. With V trimmed by 1 base and J by 0 bases, 6 bases remained unmatched. The germline V gene encodes CDR1 SGHTA and CDR2 FQGNSA. This CDR3 region has 17 residues. CDR3 amino acids: CASSLGRTGPSTDTQYF. CDR3 bases: TGTGCCAGCAGCTTAGGAAGGACAGGGCCAAGCACAGATACGCAGTATTTT.

This clonotype appeared a few times. V gene TRBV12-3 or TRBV12-4 combines with J gene TRBJ1-2, with D maybe TRBD1 (6 bases). Trimming stripped 6 bases from V and 2 bases from J, with 10 bases between. This CDR3 comprises 13 residues. The CDR3 region is CASSRGMNYGYTF. The CDR3 nucleotides read TGTGCCAGCAGCAGGGGAATGAACTATGGCTACACCTTC.

V and J are TRBV6-5 and TRBJ2-5, with D possibly matching TRBD2 (7 bases). V was pared by 0 bases and J by 1 base, with 9 bases between. Germline values: CDR1 MNHEY, CDR2 SVGAGI. The CDR3 covers 15 residues. CDR3 residues: CASSYSRGGQETQYF. The CDR3 DNA is TGTGCCAGCAGTTACTCGAGGGGGGGCCAAGAGACCCAGTACTTC.

This CDR3 is CASSSPLEGYTF. The CDR3, as DNA: TGTGCCAGCAGTTCTCCGTTGGAGGGCTACACCTTC. The V and J genes are TRBV28 and TRBJ1-2, with D unclear. The V gene lost 4 bases and the J gene lost 8 bases, with 11 bases spanning the gap. This CDR3 contains 12 residues. Germline-derived CDR1 and CDR2 are MDHEN and SYDVKM.

This chain joins TRBV20-1 and TRBJ1-1; no clear D. This CDR3 has 16 amino acids. Trimming cost V 7 bases and J 0 bases, with 21 bases left between them. Germline CDR1 DFQATT, CDR2 SNEGSKA (reference sequence). Here the CDR3 reads CSVYNPASTMNTEAFF. The CDR3 DNA reads as TGCAGTGTTTACAACCCAGCGTCGACAATGAACACTGAAGCTTTCTTT.

In this sample, this clonotype turned up a few times. This chain joins TRBV28 and TRBJ2-3, with D perhaps TRBD1 (6 bases). Trimming shortened V by 4 bases and J by 7 bases, and 15 bases separated the two germline ends. This CDR3 contains 14 residues. Germline-derived CDR1 and CDR2 are MDHEN and SYDVKM. CDR3 nucleotide sequence: TGTGCCAGCAGTTCAGGGGTCGGGGTTCATACGCAGTATTTT. Amino acid sequence: CASSSGVGVHTQYF.

The V gene is TRBV20-1, the J gene TRBJ2-7; 7 positions agree with TRBD2. Per germline, CDR1 DFQATT and CDR2 SNEGSKA (reference sequence). The V and J ends lost 6 bases and 2 bases, in that order; junction bases with no gene match: 7. The CDR3 consists of 13 residues. The CDR3 region is CSATTGTTYEQYF. DNA of the CDR3: TGCAGTGCAACGACTGGGACTACCTACGAGCAGTACTTC.

The chain uses TRBV6-5 and TRBJ2-3; the match to TRBD1 covers 10 bases. Trimming at V came to 2 bases and at J to 5 bases, leaving 10 bases not matched to a gene. The CDR3 spans 17 residues. Germline V gene sequence: CDR1 MNHEY, CDR2 SVGAGI. CDR3 DNA sequence: TGTGCCAGCAGTTACGGGTGGACAGGGGGATCTTTAGATACGCAGTATTTT. It is translated as CASSYGWTGGSLDTQYF.

As concerns this clonotype: This may be a read error: a much more frequent sequence differs by one nucleotide. The chain combines TRBV12-3 or TRBV12-4 with TRBJ1-1; D is unclear. CDR3 length equals 12 residues. The CDR3 sequence: CTSSRPNTEAFF. The DNA for the CDR3 is TGTACCAGCAGTCGACCAAACACTGAAGCTTTCTTT.

Of note for this clonotype: One end of the junction fails to match germline, which may point to a read error. The rearrangement links TRBV11-2 to TRBJ2-1; maybe TRBD2 (5 bases). This CDR3 has 15 amino acids. Germline V gives CDR1 SGHAT, CDR2 FQNNGV. The CDR3: CAGSLDPGNLNEQFF. CDR3 coding DNA: TGTGCCGGCAGCTTAGATCCGGGGAACCTCAATGAGCAGTTCTTC.

J is TRBJ2-3 and V is TRBV12-3 or TRBV12-4; D is perhaps TRBD2 (5 bases). The CDR3 has 19 residues. V lost 1 base and J 4 bases, leaving 24 bases between the germline ends. The CDR3 DNA sequence: TGTGCCAGCAGTTTAGTCCCACAATCTAGCAGAGTGGTTCCAGATACGCAGTATTTT. This encodes CASSLVPQSSRVVPDTQYF.

The chain carries TRBV11-3 and TRBJ2-5; D is unclear. The CDR3 extends over 13 amino acids. CDR1 and CDR2 from the germline V gene are SGHNT and YENEEA. V lost 2 bases, J lost 5 bases, and 9 bases lay in between. CDR3 amino acids: CASSLSSEETQYF. The CDR3 DNA sequence: TGTGCCAGCAGCTTAAGTTCTGAGGAGACCCAGTACTTC.

V is TRBV25-1 and J is TRBJ2-3; D gene ambiguous. Trimming left V 5 bases short and J 6 bases short, with 18 bases between. The germline V gene has CDR1 MGHDK and CDR2 SYGVNS. The CDR3 covers 15 residues. The CDR3: CASSSPHVVADTQYF. CDR3 nucleotides: TGTGCCAGCAGTTCTCCCCACGTGGTTGCGGATACGCAGTATTTT.

This clonotype was observed a few times. The chain recombines TRBV12-3 or TRBV12-4 with TRBJ1-1; 8 bases are a match to TRBD1. The CDR3 contains 12 residues. V lost 2 bases to trimming and J lost 11 bases; unmatched junction nucleotides: 4. For the CDR3, the DNA is TGTGCCAGCAGTTTAATGACAGGGGACGCTTTCTTT. Amino acid sequence: CASSLMTGDAFF.

The V call is TRBV27, the J call TRBJ2-5; weak D call: TRBD1 (6 bases). This CDR3 has 14 amino acids. V shed 5 bases and J shed 3 bases, with 13 bases lying between them. Germline lookup yields CDR1 MNHEY and CDR2 SMNVEV (reference sequence). In DNA form, the CDR3 reads TGTGCCAGCAGTCCTGGGGACATCGAAGAGACCCAGTACTTC. It encodes CASSPGDIEETQYF.

V and J are TRBV4-1 and TRBJ1-5, with a possible D match to TRBD1 (5 bases). V was shortened by 1 base and J by 2 bases, with 18 bases between the two germline ends. CDR1 and CDR2 from the germline V gene are MGHRA and YSYEKL. CDR3 size: 18 residues. The CDR3 is CASSQAGRRGRGNQPQHF. The CDR3 DNA follows: TGCGCCAGCAGCCAAGCGGGGCGGCGGGGAAGGGGCAATCAGCCCCAGCATTTT.

The rearrangement uses TRBV20-1 and TRBJ2-2; 11 nucleotides line up with TRBD2. CDR1 is DFQATT and CDR2 is SNEGSKA in the germline V gene (reference sequence). V was clipped by 6 bases and J by 5 bases; unmatched bases: 11. The CDR3 runs to 16 residues. The DNA for the CDR3 is TGCAGTGCGGAGCCGATAGCGGGGGGGCAAACCGGGGAGCTGTTTTTT. Its protein product is CSAEPIAGGQTGELFF.